Reported below is one TCR beta chain. It has no known antigen specificity. Base qualities were left out, and no much larger clone turns up one base away. This sample is drawn from a study of STAT5B mutations in CD4+ large granular lymphocyte leukemia (dated by TCRdb to the early 2020s). Broadly, across the study: Among healthy controls, the CDR3 'QG' motif was associated with a particular HLA allele. TCRbeta repertoires of CD4+ T-cell large granular lymphocyte leukemia patients were compared with those of healthy blood donors. Flow cytometry on FACSCanto II or FACSVerse confirmed that purified fractions exceeded 95% purity among lymphocytes.

Overall study results and their limits: Main leukemic clonotypes were private to each patient, although 20% to 30% appeared at low frequency in other patients' non-leukemic repertoires. Compared with healthy CD4+ repertoires, CD4-sorted patient repertoires appeared more clonal, and this difference remained even after the putative leukemic clones were removed. The data were not HLA-matched, and the higher clonality in CD4+ T-LGLL than in CD8+ T-LGLL could be due to the relatively small sample size. TRBV06-family usage was enriched among the top patient clones (8/27) compared with healthy controls (2/35).

TCRbeta rearrangements were sequenced from genomic DNA using the immunoSEQ assay at survey resolution. On the authors' methods: In the TCR sequencing data, the lowest productive clonotype frequency that could be detected was 2.59 x 10-5. Only productive TCRbeta rearrangements, defined as complete and in-frame sequences, were included in the analyses. The clonality of each sample was calculated as Simpson clonality in the immunoSEQ Analyzer version 3.0. Clones were binned by frequency as very rare, small, medium, large (1-20%) or hyperexpanded (>20%). Generation probabilities were estimated with OLGA 1.2.3, V-gene circos plots were made with VDJtools, specificities were searched in VDJdb, and CDR3 motifs were identified with GLIPH. In its TCRdb copy, this immuneACCESS table keeps in-frame sequences only and misses some clones. Where compared with another copy, unresolved V genes explain less than half of these, and the others have no known cause. V, J and clone size are taken as reported in that table, and D and trimming were inferred from the DNA itself. Counted in this sample were approximately 33,000 clones; over 65% of them appeared once. The ten largest make up about 3% of the sample.

V is pared back by 8 bases and J by 6 bases, with 16 bases lying between the germline termini. CDR1 and CDR2 are drawn from the germline V gene (reference sequence): SGHAT, FQDESV. The CDR3 sequence holds 13 residues, the cysteine and phenylalanine included. The retained sequence is limited to the CDR3, 39 bases, with the frame set at the first base. Buffy coats from 35 to 45 blood donors, supplied by the Finnish Red Cross blood service, were used as healthy controls. All TCR-sequenced material derived from peripheral blood: patient blood samples and healthy donor buffy coats. Peripheral blood mononuclear cells were isolated by Ficoll-Hypaque gradient centrifugation. Magnetic purification was used to isolate CD4+ cells from the buffy coats of the healthy controls. The Gentra Puregene Cell and Tissue kit was used to extract genomic DNA, and a Qubit 2.0 fluorometer was used to measure the amount of genomic DNA.

The rearrangement joined TRBV11-1 to TRBJ1-2; no confident D gene assignment can be made. The material sequenced was CD4+ T cells from blood buffy coats. This sequence originates from a human donor in good health. The nucleotides are TGTGCCAGCTCATCCCGGACGGAAGATGGCTACACCTTC. Translated, it gives CASSSRTEDGYTF. Reference TRBV11-1 and TRBJ1-2 proteins supply the regions before and after the CDR3; the full variable domain is: EAEVAQSPRYKITEKSQAVAFWCDPISGHATLYWYRQILGQGPELLVQFQDESVVDDSQLPKDRFSAERLKGVDSTLKIQPAELGDSAMYLCASSSRTEDGYTFGSGTRLTVV.